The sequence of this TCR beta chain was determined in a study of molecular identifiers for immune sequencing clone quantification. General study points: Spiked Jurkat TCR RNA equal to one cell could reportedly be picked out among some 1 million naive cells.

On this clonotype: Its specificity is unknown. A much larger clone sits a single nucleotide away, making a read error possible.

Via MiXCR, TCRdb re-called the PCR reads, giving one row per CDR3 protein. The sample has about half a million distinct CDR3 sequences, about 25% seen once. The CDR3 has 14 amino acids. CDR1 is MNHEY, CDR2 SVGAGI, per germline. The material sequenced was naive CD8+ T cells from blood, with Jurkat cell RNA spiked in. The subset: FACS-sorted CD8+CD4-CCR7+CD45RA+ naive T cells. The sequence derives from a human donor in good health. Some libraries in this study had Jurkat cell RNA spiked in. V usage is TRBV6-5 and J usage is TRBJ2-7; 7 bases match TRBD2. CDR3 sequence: CASSPAGGFYKQYF. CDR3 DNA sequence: TGTGCCAGCAGTCCCGCCGGGGGGTTCTACAAGCAGTACTTC.